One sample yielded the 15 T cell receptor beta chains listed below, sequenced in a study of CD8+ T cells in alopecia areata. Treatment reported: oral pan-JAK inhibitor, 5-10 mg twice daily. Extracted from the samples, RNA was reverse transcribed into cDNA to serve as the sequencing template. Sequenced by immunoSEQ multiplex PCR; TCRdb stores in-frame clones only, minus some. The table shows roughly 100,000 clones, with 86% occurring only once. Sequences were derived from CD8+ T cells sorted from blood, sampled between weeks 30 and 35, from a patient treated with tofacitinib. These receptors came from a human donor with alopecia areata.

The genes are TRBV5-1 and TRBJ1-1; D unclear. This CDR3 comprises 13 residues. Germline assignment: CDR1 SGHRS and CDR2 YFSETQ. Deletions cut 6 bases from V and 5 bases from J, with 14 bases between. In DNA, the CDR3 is TGCGCCAGCAAATGGGCCGGGGAGACTGAAGCTTTCTTT. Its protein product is CASKWAGETEAFF.

CDR3 sequence reads: CASSYADSSNEQFF. CDR3 nucleotide sequence: TGTGCCAGCAGTTACGCGGATTCTTCCAATGAGCAGTTCTTC. The chain links TRBV6-5 to TRBJ2-1; no firm D call. Germline V gene sequence: CDR1 MNHEY, CDR2 SVGAGI. The CDR3 runs 14 residues. V was clipped by 2 bases and J by 6 bases, with 11 bases between them.

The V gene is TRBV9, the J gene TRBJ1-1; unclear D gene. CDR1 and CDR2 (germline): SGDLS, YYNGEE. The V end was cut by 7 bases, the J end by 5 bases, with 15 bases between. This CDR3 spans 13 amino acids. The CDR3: CASSLGPGTEAFF. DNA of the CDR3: TGTGCCAGCTCTTTAGGGCCTGGGACTGAAGCTTTCTTT.

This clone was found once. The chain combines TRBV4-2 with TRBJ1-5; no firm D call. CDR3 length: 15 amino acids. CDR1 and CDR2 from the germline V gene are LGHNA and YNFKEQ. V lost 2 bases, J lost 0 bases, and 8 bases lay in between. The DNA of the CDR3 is TGTGCCAGCAGCCAATGGTTCAATAGCAATCAGCCCCAGCATTTT. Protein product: CASSQWFNSNQPQHF.

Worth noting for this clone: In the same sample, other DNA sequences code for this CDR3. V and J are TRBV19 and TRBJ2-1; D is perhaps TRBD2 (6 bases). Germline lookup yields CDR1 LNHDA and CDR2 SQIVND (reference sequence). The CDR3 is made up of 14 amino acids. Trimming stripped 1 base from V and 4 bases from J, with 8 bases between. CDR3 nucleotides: TGTGCCAGTAGTATAGGCGGGGATTACAATGAGCAGTTCTTC. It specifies CASSIGGDYNEQFF.

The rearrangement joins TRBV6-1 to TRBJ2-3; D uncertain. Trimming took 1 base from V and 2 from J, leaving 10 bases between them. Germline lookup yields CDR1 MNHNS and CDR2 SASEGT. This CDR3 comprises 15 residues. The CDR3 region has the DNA TGTGCCAGCAGTGAAGACCGGTACCTCACAGATACGCAGTATTTT. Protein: CASSEDRYLTDTQYF.

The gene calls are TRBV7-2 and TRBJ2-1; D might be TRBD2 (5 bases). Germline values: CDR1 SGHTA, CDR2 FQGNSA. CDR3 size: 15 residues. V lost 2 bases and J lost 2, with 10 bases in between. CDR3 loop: CASSLLDGTYNEQFF. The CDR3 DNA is TGTGCCAGCAGCTTACTGGACGGGACCTACAATGAGCAGTTCTTC.

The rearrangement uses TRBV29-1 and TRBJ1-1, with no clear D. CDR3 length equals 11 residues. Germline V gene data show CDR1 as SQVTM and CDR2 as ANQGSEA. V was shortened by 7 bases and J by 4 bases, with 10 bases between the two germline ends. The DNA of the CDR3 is TGCAGCGCCAGGTTCCCCACTGAAGCTTTCTTT. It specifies CSARFPTEAFF.

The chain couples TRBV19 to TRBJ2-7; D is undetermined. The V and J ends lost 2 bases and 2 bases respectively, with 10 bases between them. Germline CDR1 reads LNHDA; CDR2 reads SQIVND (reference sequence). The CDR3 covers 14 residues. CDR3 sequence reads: CASSIKDKTYEQYF. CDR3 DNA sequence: TGTGCCAGTAGTATAAAAGACAAGACCTACGAGCAGTACTTC.

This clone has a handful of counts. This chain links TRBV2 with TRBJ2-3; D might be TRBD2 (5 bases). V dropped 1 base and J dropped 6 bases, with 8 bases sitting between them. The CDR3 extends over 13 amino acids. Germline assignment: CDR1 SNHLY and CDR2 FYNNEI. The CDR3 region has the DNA TGTGCCAGCAGTGAAGGATGGAGGGATACGCAGTATTTT. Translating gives CASSEGWRDTQYF.

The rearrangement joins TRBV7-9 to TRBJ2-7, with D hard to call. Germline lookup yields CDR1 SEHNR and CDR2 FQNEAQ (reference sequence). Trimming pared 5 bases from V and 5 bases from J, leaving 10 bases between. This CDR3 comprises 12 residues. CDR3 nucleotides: TGTGCCAGCAGCCCAGGTGGCCACGAGCAGTACTTC. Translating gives CASSPGGHEQYF.

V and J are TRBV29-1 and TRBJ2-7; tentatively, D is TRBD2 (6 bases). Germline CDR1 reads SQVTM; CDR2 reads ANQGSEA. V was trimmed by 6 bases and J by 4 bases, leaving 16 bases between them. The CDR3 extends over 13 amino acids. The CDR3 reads CSVRSSAGYEQYF. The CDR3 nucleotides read TGCAGCGTCCGAAGCTCTGCGGGATACGAGCAGTACTTC.

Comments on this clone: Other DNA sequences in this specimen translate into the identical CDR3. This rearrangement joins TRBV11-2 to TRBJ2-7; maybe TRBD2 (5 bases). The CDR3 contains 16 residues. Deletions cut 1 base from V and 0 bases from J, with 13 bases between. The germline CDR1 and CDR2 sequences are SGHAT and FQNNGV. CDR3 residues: CASSLVTSGPSYEQYF. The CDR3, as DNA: TGTGCCAGCAGCTTAGTAACCAGCGGACCCTCCTACGAGCAGTACTTC.

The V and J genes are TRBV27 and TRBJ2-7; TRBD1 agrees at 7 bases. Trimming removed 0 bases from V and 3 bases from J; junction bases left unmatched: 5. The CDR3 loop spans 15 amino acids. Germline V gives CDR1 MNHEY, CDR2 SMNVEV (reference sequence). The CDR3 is CASSLSAWDSYEQYF. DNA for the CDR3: TGTGCCAGCAGTTTATCCGCCTGGGACAGCTACGAGCAGTACTTC.

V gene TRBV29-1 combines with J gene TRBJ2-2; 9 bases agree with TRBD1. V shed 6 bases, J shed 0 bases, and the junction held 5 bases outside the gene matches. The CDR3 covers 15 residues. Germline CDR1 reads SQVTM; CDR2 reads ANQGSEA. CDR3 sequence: CSVDTGGTNTGELFF. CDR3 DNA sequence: TGCAGCGTGGATACAGGGGGCACGAACACCGGGGAGCTGTTTTTT.